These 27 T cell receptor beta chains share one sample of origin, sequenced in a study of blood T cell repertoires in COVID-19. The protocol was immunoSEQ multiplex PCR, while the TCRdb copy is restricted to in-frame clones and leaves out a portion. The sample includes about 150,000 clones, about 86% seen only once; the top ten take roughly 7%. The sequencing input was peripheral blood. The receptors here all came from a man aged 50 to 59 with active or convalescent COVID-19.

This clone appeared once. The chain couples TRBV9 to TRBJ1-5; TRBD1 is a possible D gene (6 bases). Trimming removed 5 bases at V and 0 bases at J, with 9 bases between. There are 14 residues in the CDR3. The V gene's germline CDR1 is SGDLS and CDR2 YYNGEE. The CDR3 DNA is TGTGCCAGCAGTAAGGGGGTTAGCAATCAGCCCCAGCATTTT. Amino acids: CASSKGVSNQPQHF.

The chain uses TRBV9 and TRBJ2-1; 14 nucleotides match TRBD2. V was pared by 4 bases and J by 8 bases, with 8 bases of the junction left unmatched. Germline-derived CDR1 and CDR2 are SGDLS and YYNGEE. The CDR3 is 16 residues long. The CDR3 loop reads CASSPTGTSGSDEQFF. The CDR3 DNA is TGTGCCAGCAGCCCGACCGGGACTAGCGGGAGTGATGAGCAGTTCTTC. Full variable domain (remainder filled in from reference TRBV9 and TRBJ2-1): DSGVTQTPKHLITATGQRVTLRCSPRSGDLSVYWYQQSLDQGLQFLIQYYNGEERAKGNILERFSAQQFPDLHSELNLSSLELGDSALYFCASSPTGTSGSDEQFFGPGTRLTVL.

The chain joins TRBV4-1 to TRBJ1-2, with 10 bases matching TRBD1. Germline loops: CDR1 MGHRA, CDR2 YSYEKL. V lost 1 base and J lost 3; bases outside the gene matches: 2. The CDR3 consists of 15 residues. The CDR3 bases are TGCGCCAGCAGCCAAGCCGGGACAGGGGACTATGGCTACACCTTC. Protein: CASSQAGTGDYGYTF.

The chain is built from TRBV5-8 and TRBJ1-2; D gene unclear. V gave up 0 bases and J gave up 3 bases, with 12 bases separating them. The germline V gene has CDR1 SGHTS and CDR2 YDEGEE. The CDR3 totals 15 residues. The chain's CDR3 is CASSLGGGFDYGYTF. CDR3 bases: TGTGCCAGCAGCTTGGGCGGAGGGTTCGACTATGGCTACACCTTC.

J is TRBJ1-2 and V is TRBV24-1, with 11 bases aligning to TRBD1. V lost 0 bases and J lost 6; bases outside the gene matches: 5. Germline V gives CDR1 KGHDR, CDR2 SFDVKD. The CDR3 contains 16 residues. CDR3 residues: CATSDLGQGAKDGYTF. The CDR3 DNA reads TGTGCCACCAGTGATTTGGGACAGGGGGCAAAGGATGGCTACACCTTC.

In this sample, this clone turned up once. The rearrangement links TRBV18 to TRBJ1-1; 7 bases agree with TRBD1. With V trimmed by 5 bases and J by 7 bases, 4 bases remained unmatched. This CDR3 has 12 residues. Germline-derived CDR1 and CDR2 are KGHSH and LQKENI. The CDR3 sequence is CASSADRSEAFF. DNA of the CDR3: TGTGCCAGCTCAGCGGACAGGAGTGAAGCTTTCTTT.

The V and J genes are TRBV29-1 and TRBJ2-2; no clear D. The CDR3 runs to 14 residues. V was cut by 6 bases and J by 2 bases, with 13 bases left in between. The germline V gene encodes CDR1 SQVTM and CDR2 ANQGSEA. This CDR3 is CSVPGVSNTGELFF. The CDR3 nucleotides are TGCAGCGTCCCCGGAGTATCAAACACCGGGGAGCTGTTTTTT.

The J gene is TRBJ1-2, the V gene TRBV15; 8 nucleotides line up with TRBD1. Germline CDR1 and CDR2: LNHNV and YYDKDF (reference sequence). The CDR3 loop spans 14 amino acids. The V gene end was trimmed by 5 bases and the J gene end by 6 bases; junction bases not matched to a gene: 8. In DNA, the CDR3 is TGTGCCACCAGCTTTAGTCAGGGGGCGCATGGCTACACCTTC. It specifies CATSFSQGAHGYTF.

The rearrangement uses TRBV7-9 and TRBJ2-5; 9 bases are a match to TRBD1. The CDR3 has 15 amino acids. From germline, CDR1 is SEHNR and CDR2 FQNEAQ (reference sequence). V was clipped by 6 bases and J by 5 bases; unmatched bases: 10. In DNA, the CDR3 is TGTGCCAGCAGACGTTACGGACAGGGGACCGAGACCCAGTACTTC. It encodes CASRRYGQGTETQYF.

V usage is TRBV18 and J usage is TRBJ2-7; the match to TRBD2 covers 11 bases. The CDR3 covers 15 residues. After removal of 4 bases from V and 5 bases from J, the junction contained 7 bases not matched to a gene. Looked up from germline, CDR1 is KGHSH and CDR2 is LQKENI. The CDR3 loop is CASSQSLAGVDEQYF. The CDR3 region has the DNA TGTGCCAGCTCACAGTCACTAGCGGGAGTCGACGAGCAGTACTTC.

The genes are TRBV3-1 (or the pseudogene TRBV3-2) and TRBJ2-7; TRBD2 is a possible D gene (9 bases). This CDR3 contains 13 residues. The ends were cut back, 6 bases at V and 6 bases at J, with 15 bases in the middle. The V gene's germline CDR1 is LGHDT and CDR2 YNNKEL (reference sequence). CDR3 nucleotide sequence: TGTGCCAGCAGGGCTAGCGGGACAGGCGAGCAGTACTTC. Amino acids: CASRASGTGEQYF.

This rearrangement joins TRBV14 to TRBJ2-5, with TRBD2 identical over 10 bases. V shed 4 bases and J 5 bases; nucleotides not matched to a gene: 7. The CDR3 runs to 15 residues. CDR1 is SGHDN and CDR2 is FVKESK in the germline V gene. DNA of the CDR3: TGTGCCAGCAGCCTCCCAGCGGGAGGGGGTGAGACCCAGTACTTC. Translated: CASSLPAGGGETQYF.

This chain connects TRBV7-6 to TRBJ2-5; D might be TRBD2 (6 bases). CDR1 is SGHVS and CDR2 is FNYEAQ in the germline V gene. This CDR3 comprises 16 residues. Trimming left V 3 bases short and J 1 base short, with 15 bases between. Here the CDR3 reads CASSLGGGAFQETQYF. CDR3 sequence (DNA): TGTGCCAGCAGCTTGGGGGGTGGAGCCTTCCAAGAGACCCAGTACTTC. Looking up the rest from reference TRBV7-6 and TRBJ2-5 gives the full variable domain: GAGVSQSPRYKVTKRGQDVALRCDPISGHVSLYWYRQALGQGPEFLTYFNYEAQQDKSGLPNDRFSAERPEGSISTLTIQRTEQRDSAMYRCASSLGGGAFQETQYFGPGTRLLVL.

CDR3 sequence: CASSQDPGQNGYTF. The CDR3, as DNA: TGCGCCAGCAGCCAAGATCCAGGGCAGAATGGCTACACCTTC. The chain couples TRBV4-3 to TRBJ1-2; D perhaps matches TRBD1 (5 bases). CDR1 LGHNA and CDR2 YSLEER come from the germline V gene. The CDR3 is 14 amino acids. V lost 0 bases and J 6 bases, leaving 11 bases between the germline ends.

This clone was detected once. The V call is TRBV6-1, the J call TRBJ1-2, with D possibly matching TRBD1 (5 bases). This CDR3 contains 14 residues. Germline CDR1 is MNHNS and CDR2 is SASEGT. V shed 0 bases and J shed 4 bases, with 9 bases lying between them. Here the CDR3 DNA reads TGTGCCAGCAGTGAAGCGGGAGGGGCCTATGGCTACACCTTC. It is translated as CASSEAGGAYGYTF.

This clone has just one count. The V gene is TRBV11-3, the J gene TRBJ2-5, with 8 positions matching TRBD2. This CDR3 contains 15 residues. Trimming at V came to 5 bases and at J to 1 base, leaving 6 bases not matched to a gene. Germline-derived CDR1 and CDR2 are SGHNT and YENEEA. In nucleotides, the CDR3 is TGTGCCAGCAGCAGCCTACTAGCGGTCCAAGAGACCCAGTACTTC. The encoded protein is CASSSLLAVQETQYF.

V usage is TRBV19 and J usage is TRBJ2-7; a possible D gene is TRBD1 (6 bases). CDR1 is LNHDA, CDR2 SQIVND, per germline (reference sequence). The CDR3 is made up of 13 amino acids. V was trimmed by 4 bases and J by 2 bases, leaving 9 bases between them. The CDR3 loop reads CASSSRGTYEQYF. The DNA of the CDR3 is TGTGCCAGTAGTAGCAGGGGTACCTACGAGCAGTACTTC.

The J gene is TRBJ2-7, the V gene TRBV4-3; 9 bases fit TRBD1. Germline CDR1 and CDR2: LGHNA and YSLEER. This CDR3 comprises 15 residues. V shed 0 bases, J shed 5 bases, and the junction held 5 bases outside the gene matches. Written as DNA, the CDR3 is TGCGCCAGCAGCCAAGATTACAGGGGGCTGGACGAGCAGTACTTC. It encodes CASSQDYRGLDEQYF.

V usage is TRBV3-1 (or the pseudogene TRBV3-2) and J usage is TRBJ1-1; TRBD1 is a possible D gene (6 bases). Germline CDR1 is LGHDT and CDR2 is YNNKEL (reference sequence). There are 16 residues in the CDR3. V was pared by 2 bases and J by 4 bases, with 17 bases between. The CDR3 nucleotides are TGTGCCAGCAGCCAACCGGGCCTTGTAGGGGGCACTGAAGCTTTCTTT. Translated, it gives CASSQPGLVGGTEAFF.

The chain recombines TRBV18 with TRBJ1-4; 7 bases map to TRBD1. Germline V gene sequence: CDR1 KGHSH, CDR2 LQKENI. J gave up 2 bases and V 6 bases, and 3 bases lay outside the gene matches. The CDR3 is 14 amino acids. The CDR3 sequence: CASSQTGTNEKLFF. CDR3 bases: TGTGCCAGCTCGCAGACAGGGACTAATGAAAAACTGTTTTTT. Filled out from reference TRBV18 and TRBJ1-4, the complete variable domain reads NAGVMQNPRHLVRRRGQEARLRCSPMKGHSHVYWYRQLPEEGLKFMVYLQKENIIDESGMPKERFSAEFPKEGPSILRIQQVVRGDSAAYFCASSQTGTNEKLFFGSGTQLSVL.

The CDR3 loop reads CASGLGQGRKYF. CDR3 sequence (DNA): TGTGCTAGTGGTTTGGGACAGGGCCGAAAGTACTTC. V is TRBV12-5 and J is TRBJ2-7, with 7 bases matching TRBD1. CDR3 length equals 12 residues. Unmatched junction bases numbered 5, after V lost 1 base and J lost 11 bases. The germline gives CDR1 LGHNT, CDR2 FRNRAP.

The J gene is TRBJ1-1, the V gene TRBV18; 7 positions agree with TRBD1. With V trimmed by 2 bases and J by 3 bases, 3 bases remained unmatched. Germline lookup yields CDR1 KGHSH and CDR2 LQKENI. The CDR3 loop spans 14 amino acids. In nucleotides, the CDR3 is TGTGCCAGCTCACCAAGAGGACAGGACACTGAAGCTTTCTTT. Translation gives CASSPRGQDTEAFF.

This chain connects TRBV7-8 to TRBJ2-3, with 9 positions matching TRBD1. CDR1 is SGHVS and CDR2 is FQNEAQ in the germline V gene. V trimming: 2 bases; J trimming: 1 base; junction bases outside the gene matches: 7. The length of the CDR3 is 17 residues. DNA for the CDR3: TGTGCCAGCAGCTTAAGGGACAGGGTCTATGGCACAGATACGCAGTATTTT. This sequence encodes CASSLRDRVYGTDTQYF. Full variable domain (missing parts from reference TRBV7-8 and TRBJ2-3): GAGVSQSPRYKVAKRGQDVALRCDPISGHVSLFWYQQALGQGPEFLTYFQNEAQLDKSGLPSDRFFAERPEGSVSTLKIQRTQQEDSAVYLCASSLRDRVYGTDTQYFGPGTRLTVL.

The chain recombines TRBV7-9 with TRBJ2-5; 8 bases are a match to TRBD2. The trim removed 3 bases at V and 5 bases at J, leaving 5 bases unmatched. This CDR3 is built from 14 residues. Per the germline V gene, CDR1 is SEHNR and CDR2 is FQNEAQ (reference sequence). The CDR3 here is CASSFGLAVETQYF. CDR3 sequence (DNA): TGTGCCAGCAGCTTTGGACTAGCTGTGGAGACCCAGTACTTC.

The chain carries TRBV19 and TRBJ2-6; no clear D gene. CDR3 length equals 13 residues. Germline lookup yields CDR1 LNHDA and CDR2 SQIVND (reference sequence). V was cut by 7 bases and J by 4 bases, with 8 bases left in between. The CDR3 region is CASKVAGANVLTF. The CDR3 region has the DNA TGTGCCAGTAAAGTGGCCGGGGCCAACGTCCTGACTTTC.

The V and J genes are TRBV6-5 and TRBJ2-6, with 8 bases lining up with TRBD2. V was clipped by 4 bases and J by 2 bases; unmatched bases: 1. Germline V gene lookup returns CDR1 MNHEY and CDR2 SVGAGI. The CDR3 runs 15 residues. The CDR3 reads CASSSGGAGANVLTF. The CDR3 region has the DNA TGTGCCAGCAGTTCGGGAGGGGCTGGGGCCAACGTCCTGACTTTC.

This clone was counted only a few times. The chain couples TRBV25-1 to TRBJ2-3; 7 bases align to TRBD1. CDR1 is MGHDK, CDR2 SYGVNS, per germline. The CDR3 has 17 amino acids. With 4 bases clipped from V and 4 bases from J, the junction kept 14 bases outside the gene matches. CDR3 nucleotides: TGTGCCAGCAGTGCCCCTTTAAAGGGGGCTAGGGCAGATACGCAGTATTTT. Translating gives CASSAPLKGARADTQYF.